This passage covers 27 T cell receptor beta chains from one sample sequenced in a study of Ad26.COV2.S vaccination and SARS-CoV-2 variants. Clones were read by immunoSEQ multiplex PCR, and TCRdb kept only the in-frame ones, dropping some. The table shows about 680,000 clones, with roughly 90% occurring only once. Specified treatment: roughly 19 received Ad26.COV2.S at low or high dose, single or two shots; 5 received placebo; per-sample allocation not given. Sample collection was performed on day 63 after the first vaccine or placebo injection. This material consisted of peripheral blood, taken in a trial of Ad26.COV2.S vaccine versus placebo. Source of these receptors: a person aged 18-65 years who received the Ad26.COV2.S COVID-19 vaccine or a placebo.

V is TRBV7-9 and J is TRBJ2-1, with TRBD1 matching over 7 bases. CDR1 SEHNR and CDR2 FQNEAQ come from the germline V gene (reference sequence). The CDR3 runs to 15 residues. After removal of 7 bases from V and 8 bases from J, the junction contained 14 bases not matched to a gene. This chain's CDR3 is CASTPRDRFLDEQFF. CDR3 bases: TGTGCCAGCACCCCCCGGGACAGATTTTTGGATGAGCAGTTCTTC.

The chain employs TRBV6-5 and TRBJ1-5; tentative D call: TRBD1 (6 bases). CDR3 size: 15 residues. In germline, CDR1 is MNHEY, CDR2 SVGAGI. V was clipped by 11 bases and J by 2 bases, with 19 bases between them. CDR3 loop: CAGGPPGDGNQPQHF. Written as DNA, the CDR3 is TGTGCCGGGGGGCCCCCAGGGGACGGCAATCAGCCCCAGCATTTT.

This chain joins TRBV5-1 and TRBJ1-2; 8 positions agree with TRBD1. With 4 bases clipped from V and 3 bases from J, the junction kept 5 bases outside the gene matches. Germline values: CDR1 SGHRS, CDR2 YFSETQ. The CDR3 has 14 amino acids. CDR3 loop: CASSMGQDYYGYTF. CDR3 nucleotide sequence: TGCGCCAGCAGCATGGGACAGGATTACTATGGCTACACCTTC.

The count of this clone is one. The chain recombines TRBV12-3 or TRBV12-4 with TRBJ2-1; 8 nucleotides match TRBD2. The CDR3 totals 13 residues. V was clipped by 7 bases and J by 4 bases; unmatched bases: 3. CDR3 DNA: TGTGCCAGCAATCGGGGGGGTTACAATGAGCAGTTCTTC. Protein product: CASNRGGYNEQFF.

V gene TRBV6-5 combines with J gene TRBJ2-1, with 7 nucleotides matching TRBD2. This CDR3 is 13 amino acids long. The V gene's germline CDR1 is MNHEY and CDR2 SVGAGI. V was pared by 7 bases and J by 6 bases, with 6 bases of the junction left unmatched. The CDR3 protein is CASTTGGSNEQFF. CDR3 bases: TGTGCCAGCACGACGGGAGGAAGCAATGAGCAGTTCTTC.

CDR3 amino acids: CASSGPSDEQFF. CDR3 sequence (DNA): TGTGCCAGCAGCGGTCCTAGCGATGAGCAGTTCTTC. The V gene is TRBV13, the J gene TRBJ2-1; D is perhaps TRBD2 (6 bases). The CDR3 is 12 residues long. CDR1 and CDR2 (germline): PRHDT, FYEKMQ (reference sequence). The V end lost 5 bases, the J end lost 8 bases, and 10 bases lay between the germline ends.

V gene TRBV6-5 combines with J gene TRBJ1-6; 8 positions agree with TRBD1. The V gene's germline CDR1 is MNHEY and CDR2 SVGAGI. The V and J ends lost 6 bases and 9 bases, in that order; junction bases with no gene match: 10. This CDR3 contains 15 residues. Here the CDR3 DNA reads TGTGCCAGCAGGGACAGGGTGGGAGGTACTTCACCCCTCCACTTT. Translation: CASRDRVGGTSPLHF.

The chain joins TRBV30 to TRBJ2-7; tentatively, D is TRBD1 (6 bases). The CDR3 is made up of 14 amino acids. Germline lookup yields CDR1 GTSNPN and CDR2 SVGIG (reference sequence). V shed 0 bases and J shed 2 bases, with 11 bases lying between them. The CDR3 protein is CAWSVVGAPYEQYF. CDR3 DNA: TGTGCCTGGAGTGTTGTGGGGGCCCCCTACGAGCAGTACTTC.

The chain combines TRBV4-3 with TRBJ2-7; TRBD2 matches 7 bases. The CDR3 sequence is 15 residues long. CDR1 and CDR2 (germline): LGHNA, YSLEER. V lost 1 base, J lost 0 bases, and 3 bases stayed unmatched. Written as DNA, the CDR3 is TGCGCCAGCAGCCAAGGGGCGGGGGACTCCTACGAGCAGTACTTC. This encodes CASSQGAGDSYEQYF.

The V gene is TRBV18, the J gene TRBJ1-1, with 10 positions matching TRBD1. Looked up from germline, CDR1 is KGHSH and CDR2 is LQKENI. The trim removed 3 bases at V and 5 bases at J, leaving 3 bases unmatched. The CDR3 has 14 residues. CDR3 sequence reads: CASSPGQGMTEAFF. CDR3 nucleotides: TGTGCCAGCTCACCGGGACAGGGGATGACTGAAGCTTTCTTT.

The count of this clone is one. The CDR3 is CASSLGLDNEQFF. The CDR3 DNA reads as TGCGCCAGCAGCTTGGGACTAGACAATGAGCAGTTCTTC. The chain has TRBV5-1 and TRBJ2-1, with a tentative D call TRBD2 (6 bases). The V and J ends lost 0 bases and 5 bases respectively, with 6 bases between them. This CDR3 spans 13 amino acids. Germline CDR1 reads SGHRS; CDR2 reads YFSETQ.

The chain employs TRBV10-2 and TRBJ1-6; 9 bases map to TRBD1. CDR3 length: 13 amino acids. Germline trimming cut 5 bases from V and 13 bases from J; bases unmatched to any gene: 6. Germline loops: CDR1 WSHSY, CDR2 SAAADI. The CDR3 nucleotides are TGCGCCAGCAGTTCCGGGACAGGGATCCCCCTCCACTTT. This codes for CASSSGTGIPLHF.

The rearrangement links TRBV7-9 to TRBJ2-7; 7 nucleotides agree with TRBD2. The germline CDR1 and CDR2 sequences are SEHNR and FQNEAQ (reference sequence). The trim removed 3 bases at V and 7 bases at J, leaving 6 bases unmatched. The CDR3 totals 13 residues. The CDR3 here is CASSFVAGGEQYF. The CDR3 nucleotides read TGTGCCAGCAGCTTCGTGGCCGGGGGGGAGCAGTACTTC.

The chain carries TRBV19 and TRBJ1-4; D perhaps matches TRBD1 (5 bases). Trimming took off 5 bases at V and 8 bases at J, with 15 bases between the two ends. CDR3 length: 14 residues. CDR1 LNHDA and CDR2 SQIVND come from the germline V gene (reference sequence). CDR3 residues: CASSLGRAQEKLFF. Written as DNA, the CDR3 is TGTGCCAGTAGTCTAGGCAGGGCGCAGGAAAAACTGTTTTTT.

V gene TRBV30 combines with J gene TRBJ1-2; D gene unclear. Trimming removed 1 base from V and 3 bases from J, with 9 bases in between. The germline CDR1 and CDR2 sequences are GTSNPN and SVGIG (reference sequence). The CDR3 is 13 residues long. The CDR3 coding sequence is TGTGCCTGGAGTGGCCCCCCACACTATGGCTACACCTTC. This codes for CAWSGPPHYGYTF.

The chain joins TRBV20-1 to TRBJ2-7; D call uncertain. From germline, CDR1 is DFQATT and CDR2 SNEGSKA (reference sequence). The CDR3 is made up of 14 amino acids. V was cut by 3 bases and J by 3 bases, with 15 bases left in between. The CDR3, as DNA: TGCAGTGCTAGTCCCCCCGTAAGGAGCTACGAGCAGTACTTC. Translation: CSASPPVRSYEQYF.

V usage is TRBV11-2 and J usage is TRBJ1-1, with a tentative D call TRBD1 (6 bases). With 5 bases removed from V and 11 bases from J, the gap between germline ends came to 15 bases. The CDR3 runs to 12 residues. CDR1 and CDR2 (germline): SGHAT, FQNNGV. CDR3 residues: CASSIAGAYAFF. For the CDR3, the DNA is TGTGCCAGCAGCATCGCAGGGGCGTACGCTTTCTTT.

The rearrangement uses TRBV27 and TRBJ1-1; D uncertain. V dropped 6 bases and J dropped 4 bases, with 15 bases sitting between them. The CDR3 consists of 14 residues. Per the germline V gene, CDR1 is MNHEY and CDR2 is SMNVEV (reference sequence). CDR3 in amino acids: CASSLGPPGTEAFF. The CDR3, as DNA: TGTGCCAGCAGCTTGGGCCCCCCCGGCACTGAAGCTTTCTTT.

V is TRBV2 and J is TRBJ1-6, with D possibly matching TRBD1 (6 bases). The CDR3 loop spans 14 amino acids. The V gene lost 8 bases and the J gene lost 7 bases, with 15 bases spanning the gap. Per germline, CDR1 SNHLY and CDR2 FYNNEI. The CDR3 reads CASLVGGSNSPLHF. In DNA form, the CDR3 reads TGTGCCAGCTTGGTTGGGGGCTCAAATTCACCCCTCCACTTT.

This chain connects TRBV30 to TRBJ1-5; TRBD1 agrees at 8 bases. Germline lookup yields CDR1 GTSNPN and CDR2 SVGIG (reference sequence). This CDR3 spans 13 amino acids. Trimming cost V 1 base and J 10 bases; bases outside gene matches: 6. Here the CDR3 reads CAWSDQGAGPQHF. As DNA, the CDR3 is TGTGCCTGGAGTGATCAGGGGGCCGGCCCCCAGCATTTT.

V usage is TRBV7-9 and J usage is TRBJ2-7; D is perhaps TRBD1 or TRBD2 (7 bases each). CDR1 is SEHNR, CDR2 FQNEAQ, per germline (reference sequence). Trimming removed 4 bases at V and 4 bases at J, with 20 bases between. The CDR3 has 16 residues. The CDR3 region is CASSSPQGGGGYEQYF. Here the CDR3 DNA reads TGTGCCAGCAGCTCCCCCCAGGGGGGAGGGGGGTACGAGCAGTACTTC.

CDR3 nucleotide sequence: TGTGCCAGCAGCCTGTGGACTAGCGCGCACGAGCAGTACTTC. Translation: CASSLWTSAHEQYF. The V gene is TRBV3-1 (or the pseudogene TRBV3-2), the J gene TRBJ2-7; 9 bases align to TRBD2. With 4 bases clipped from V and 5 bases from J, the junction kept 6 bases outside the gene matches. Germline V gene data show CDR1 as LGHDT and CDR2 as YNNKEL (reference sequence). The CDR3 consists of 14 residues.

The chain has TRBV12-3 or TRBV12-4 and TRBJ2-3; D may be TRBD2 (5 bases). Trimming pared 8 bases from V and 3 bases from J, leaving 9 bases between. The CDR3 covers 12 residues. The CDR3 protein is CASLGVTDTQYF. CDR3 bases: TGTGCCAGCTTGGGAGTGACAGATACGCAGTATTTT.

V and J are TRBV6-5 and TRBJ1-2; perhaps TRBD1 as D (5 bases). The V end lost 0 bases, the J end lost 7 bases, and 12 bases lay between the germline ends. Germline lookup yields CDR1 MNHEY and CDR2 SVGAGI. The CDR3 covers 14 residues. CDR3 in amino acids: CASSYSRGGFGYTF. The CDR3 DNA sequence: TGTGCCAGCAGTTACTCGAGGGGAGGGTTTGGCTACACCTTC.

This chain joins TRBV6-5 and TRBJ1-1, with D unresolved. This CDR3 is 12 amino acids long. Germline values: CDR1 MNHEY, CDR2 SVGAGI. The V end lost 4 bases, the J end lost 1 base, and 4 bases lay between the germline ends. CDR3 coding DNA: TGTGCCAGCAGTTCGAGGAACACTGAAGCTTTCTTT. Translation gives CASSSRNTEAFF.

The chain links TRBV21-1 to TRBJ2-2; the table's D call, TRBD2, was not checked against the DNA. TRBV21-1 is deemed a pseudogene. The CDR3 length is 19 residues. The CDR3 sequence is CASSKASPAGGGATGELFF. The CDR3 nucleotides read TGTGCCAGCAGCAAAGCGAGTCCAGCGGGAGGAGGGGCCACCGGGGAGCTGTTTTTT.

On this clone itself: This sample also contains other DNA sequences that code for the same CDR3. The rearrangement joins TRBV6-5 to TRBJ1-2; tentatively, D is TRBD1 (6 bases). This CDR3 has 13 residues. Germline V CDR1 and CDR2: MNHEY, SVGAGI. Trimming took off 6 bases at V and 2 bases at J, with 10 bases between the two ends. CDR3 loop: CASRPDRNYGYTF. The CDR3 DNA is TGTGCCAGCAGACCCGACAGGAACTATGGCTACACCTTC.